One and the same sample provided the 27 T cell receptor beta chains below, sequenced in a study of glioma-infiltrating T cells after dendritic cell vaccination (dated by TCRdb to about 2016). Library construction relied on the immunoSEQ multiplex PCR assay. The immuneACCESS repertoire file appears here via TCRdb, limited to in-frame rearrangements. These files lack a portion of the clones; in checked studies, under half of the deficit traces to unresolved V genes, and the cause of the others is not known. The sample includes 20,000 to 25,000 clones, with around 74% observed a single time. The top ten clonotypes cover 36% of the sample. Sequenced here: blood, sampled before dendritic cell vaccination. Every receptor here comes from a human donor with glioblastoma.

The rearrangement links TRBV25-1 to TRBJ2-5; 7 positions agree with TRBD1. The CDR3 has 13 residues. Germline values: CDR1 MGHDK, CDR2 SYGVNS. The V segment lost 5 bases and the J segment 7 bases; nucleotides outside the gene matches: 7. CDR3 in DNA: TGTGCCAGCAGTAAAGACAGGGTGGGGACCCAGTACTTC. Protein product: CASSKDRVGTQYF.

Of note for this clone: Other DNA sequences within the sample encode an identical CDR3. The chain has TRBV10-3 and TRBJ2-7; the D gene is possibly TRBD1 (5 bases). Germline CDR1 is ENHRY and CDR2 is SYGVKD. V was shortened by 2 bases and J by 4 bases, with 12 bases between the two germline ends. The CDR3 consists of 14 residues. CDR3 bases: TGTGCCATCAGTGAGAAGACAGACCCTTACGAGCAGTACTTC. It encodes CAISEKTDPYEQYF.

J is TRBJ2-3 and V is TRBV9, with 9 positions matching TRBD2. V shed 0 bases and J 2 bases; nucleotides not matched to a gene: 7. CDR1 is SGDLS, CDR2 YYNGEE, per germline. The CDR3 spans 17 residues. The CDR3 sequence is CASSVDPSGMVTDTQYF. CDR3 nucleotides: TGTGCCAGCAGCGTAGACCCTAGCGGGATGGTCACAGATACGCAGTATTTT.

The genes are TRBV7-9 and TRBJ2-1; D might be TRBD2 (6 bases). V lost 6 bases to trimming and J lost 7 bases, with 16 bases between them. The CDR3 has 14 residues. The germline gives CDR1 SEHNR, CDR2 FQNEAQ (reference sequence). The CDR3 DNA is TGTGCCAGCAGGTTCCCGGGAGAAAGGAATGAGCAGTTCTTC. It is translated as CASRFPGERNEQFF.

The CDR3 here is CSASRGAQFF. The CDR3 DNA sequence: TGCAGTGCTAGCCGCGGGGCCCAGTTCTTC. The V gene is TRBV20-1, the J gene TRBJ2-1; weak D call: TRBD2 (6 bases). V was trimmed by 3 bases and J by 13 bases, leaving 10 bases between them. This CDR3 has 10 amino acids. Germline assignment: CDR1 DFQATT and CDR2 SNEGSKA (reference sequence).

The CDR3 bases are TGTGCCAGCTCATCGGGACAGGTCGAACTTTGGGAGCAGTACTTC. As protein: CASSSGQVELWEQYF. The chain links TRBV18 to TRBJ2-7, with TRBD1 identical over 8 bases. CDR3 length: 15 amino acids. In germline, CDR1 is KGHSH, CDR2 LQKENI. V lost 5 bases and J lost 7; bases outside the gene matches: 13. Variable domain in full (rest from reference TRBV18 and TRBJ2-7): NAGVMQNPRHLVRRRGQEARLRCSPMKGHSHVYWYRQLPEEGLKFMVYLQKENIIDESGMPKERFSAEFPKEGPSILRIQQVVRGDSAAYFCASSSGQVELWEQYFGPGTRLTVT.

The chain recombines TRBV6-1 with TRBJ1-1; D not resolved. Trimming pared 7 bases from V and 7 bases from J, leaving 10 bases between. The CDR3 covers 11 residues. In germline, CDR1 is MNHNS, CDR2 SASEGT. The CDR3 region has the DNA TGTGCCAGCACCAACCAGTTTGAAGCTTTCTTT. It encodes CASTNQFEAFF.

In the case of this clone: This sample includes further DNA sequences coding for the same CDR3. This chain connects TRBV27 to TRBJ2-7; 10 nucleotides agree with TRBD2. Trimming at V came to 6 bases and at J to 0 bases, leaving 2 bases not matched to a gene. The CDR3 runs 14 residues. Germline CDR1 and CDR2: MNHEY and SMNVEV (reference sequence). Written as DNA, the CDR3 is TGTGCCAGCAGACCTAGCGGGAGCTCCTACGAGCAGTACTTC. Translating it yields CASRPSGSSYEQYF.

This chain connects TRBV5-6 to TRBJ1-1; D is unresolved. Germline assignment: CDR1 SGHDT and CDR2 YYEEEE. The ends were cut back, 1 base at V and 1 base at J, with 11 bases in the middle. The CDR3 length is 15 residues. The CDR3 is CASSLLFISNTEAFF. Here the CDR3 DNA reads TGTGCCAGCAGCTTGTTATTTATTTCGAACACTGAAGCTTTCTTT. The full variable domain, rest sourced from reference TRBV5-6 and TRBJ1-1, is DAGVTQSPTHLIKTRGQQVTLRCSPKSGHDTVSWYQQALGQGPQFIFQYYEEEERQRGNFPDRFSGHQFPNYSSELNVNALLLGDSALYLCASSLLFISNTEAFFGQGTRLTVV.

In DNA, the CDR3 is TGTGCCTGGGGACAGGGGCTCGGCTACACCTTC. Translated: CAWGQGLGYTF. The V gene is TRBV30, the J gene TRBJ1-2; 9 positions agree with TRBD1. V lost 5 bases and J lost 8; bases outside the gene matches: 3. Germline V gives CDR1 GTSNPN, CDR2 SVGIG (reference sequence). This CDR3 region has 11 residues.

V is TRBV7-2 and J is TRBJ2-3, with no clear D. Trimming removed 3 bases from V and 3 bases from J, with 10 bases in between. Germline CDR1 reads SGHTA; CDR2 reads FQGNSA. The CDR3 runs to 14 residues. The CDR3 here is CASSFERMTDTQYF. The CDR3 DNA reads TGTGCCAGCAGCTTTGAGAGAATGACAGATACGCAGTATTTT.

The V call is TRBV30, the J call TRBJ1-2, with no clear D. The CDR3 is made up of 11 amino acids. In germline, CDR1 is GTSNPN, CDR2 SVGIG (reference sequence). The V end was cut by 4 bases, the J end by 5 bases, with 8 bases between. CDR3 protein: CAWTPGYGYTF. In DNA, the CDR3 is TGTGCCTGGACCCCGGGATATGGCTACACCTTC.

This rearrangement joins TRBV12-2 to TRBJ2-7; the D call of TRBD1 is as the table states it, not checked on the DNA. TRBV12-2 is described as a pseudogene. CDR3 length: 14 residues. The CDR3: CASRLRDRGYEQYF. CDR3 nucleotide sequence: TGTGCAAGTCGCTTAAGGGACAGGGGTTACGAGCAGTACTTC.

The chain recombines TRBV5-1 with TRBJ2-7; tentatively, D is TRBD1 (6 bases). The germline V and J ends were trimmed by 4 bases and 2 bases, with 13 bases remaining between them. CDR3 length equals 14 residues. Per germline, CDR1 SGHRS and CDR2 YFSETQ. Here the CDR3 reads CASSPWTDPYEQYF. In DNA form, the CDR3 reads TGCGCCAGCAGCCCCTGGACAGATCCCTACGAGCAGTACTTC.

The chain links TRBV6-1 to TRBJ2-7; 7 bases align to TRBD1. Germline assignment: CDR1 MNHNS and CDR2 SASEGT. The J segment lost 1 base and the V segment lost 6 bases, leaving 6 bases of the junction unmatched. The CDR3 runs to 14 residues. The CDR3 bases are TGTGCCAGCAGCCAGGGGACAGCATCCTACGAGCAGTACTTC. Protein: CASSQGTASYEQYF.

The V gene is TRBV19, the J gene TRBJ2-7; weak D call: TRBD1 (5 bases). The CDR3 consists of 14 residues. Per germline, CDR1 LNHDA and CDR2 SQIVND (reference sequence). V was shortened by 6 bases and J by 2 bases, with 14 bases between the two germline ends. The CDR3 here is CASRRTYTAYEQYF. Written as DNA, the CDR3 is TGTGCCAGTAGGAGGACATACACAGCCTACGAGCAGTACTTC.

The rearrangement uses TRBV27 and TRBJ2-3; 8 bases are a match to TRBD2. There are 16 residues in the CDR3. Germline loops: CDR1 MNHEY, CDR2 SMNVEV (reference sequence). V dropped 6 bases and J dropped 5; count of bases not matched to a gene: 13. In DNA form, the CDR3 reads TGTGCCAGCAGGTTGCTTATAGCGGGGCGGGAAGATACGCAGTATTTT. It is translated as CASRLLIAGREDTQYF.

This rearrangement joins TRBV7-9 to TRBJ1-3, with no clear D. CDR3 length: 15 residues. From germline, CDR1 is SEHNR and CDR2 FQNEAQ (reference sequence). Trimming stripped 8 bases from V and 0 bases from J, with 14 bases between. The CDR3 DNA sequence: TGTGCCAGCGGTGGGAGAGGCGGCTCTGGAAACACCATATATTTT. It specifies CASGGRGGSGNTIYF.

The chain links TRBV30 to TRBJ2-3, with a possible D match to TRBD2 (5 bases). Per germline, CDR1 GTSNPN and CDR2 SVGIG (reference sequence). The ends were cut back, 7 bases at V and 4 bases at J, with 9 bases in the middle. The CDR3 sequence is 11 residues long. The CDR3 nucleotides read TGTGCCTCGGGGTATGCAGATACGCAGTATTTT. Protein sequence: CASGYADTQYF.

The chain joins TRBV9 to TRBJ2-7; 10 positions match TRBD1. Germline-derived CDR1 and CDR2 are SGDLS and YYNGEE. The CDR3 contains 16 residues. V shed 0 bases, J shed 4 bases, and the junction held 7 bases outside the gene matches. CDR3 DNA sequence: TGTGCCAGCAGCGTAGGAGCGACAGGGGGCCTGTACGAGCAGTACTTC. Protein sequence: CASSVGATGGLYEQYF.

This chain uses TRBV5-8 with TRBJ1-3; unclear D gene. CDR3 size: 15 residues. Germline CDR1 reads SGHTS; CDR2 reads YDEGEE. Trimming took off 3 bases at V and 4 bases at J, with 14 bases between the two ends. The chain's CDR3 is CASSSRTVGGNTIYF. CDR3 DNA: TGTGCCAGCAGCTCCCGAACAGTGGGCGGAAACACCATATATTTT.

The chain is built from TRBV28 and TRBJ2-7; possible D gene TRBD1, 6 bases. V was pared by 0 bases and J by 2 bases, with 14 bases between. Germline V lookup: CDR1 MDHEN, CDR2 SYDVKM. The CDR3 is made up of 16 amino acids. CDR3 nucleotides: TGTGCCAGCAGTTTATGGGGGGCATCCCCCACCTACGAGCAGTACTTC. Amino acid sequence: CASSLWGASPTYEQYF. Supplemented by reference TRBV28 and TRBJ2-7, the full variable domain reads DVKVTQSSRYLVKRTGEKVFLECVQDMDHENMFWYRQDPGLGLRLIYFSYDVKMKEKGDIPEGYSVSREKKERFSLILESASTNQTSMYLCASSLWGASPTYEQYFGPGTRLTVT.

The V and J genes are TRBV29-1 and TRBJ2-3, with D perhaps TRBD1 (5 bases). V dropped 5 bases and J dropped 6 bases, with 6 bases sitting between them. Germline CDR1 and CDR2: SQVTM and ANQGSEA. The CDR3 is 10 amino acids. The DNA for the CDR3 is TGCAGCGTTTCAGGGGATACGCAGTATTTT. It yields the protein CSVSGDTQYF.

This clone was observed a handful of times. This chain uses TRBV6-5 with TRBJ1-2, with TRBD1 matching 9 bases. CDR1 is MNHEY, CDR2 SVGAGI, per germline. V was clipped by 6 bases and J by 4 bases; unmatched bases: 9. The length of the CDR3 is 15 residues. CDR3 DNA sequence: TGTGCCAGCAGCCCGAGGGACAGGGCAGTCTATGGCTACACCTTC. Translated, it gives CASSPRDRAVYGYTF.

This chain links TRBV18 with TRBJ1-1, with 10 nucleotides matching TRBD1. From germline, CDR1 is KGHSH and CDR2 LQKENI. Trimming took 6 bases from V and 3 from J; bases not matched to a gene: 4. CDR3 length: 14 amino acids. CDR3 sequence (DNA): TGTGCCAGCTCTCGACAGGGGGCTGACACTGAAGCTTTCTTT. It yields the protein CASSRQGADTEAFF.

Only one count was recorded for this clone. V is TRBV29-1 and J is TRBJ2-1, with D unclear. The CDR3 runs to 10 residues. Germline CDR1 is SQVTM and CDR2 is ANQGSEA. Trimming took 3 bases from V and 15 from J, leaving 12 bases between them. CDR3 amino acids: CSVDVGSSFF. As DNA, the CDR3 is TGCAGCGTTGATGTCGGGTCTTCGTTCTTC.

This chain links TRBV6-6 with TRBJ2-7, with 7 bases fitting TRBD1. The CDR3 has 15 residues. J was trimmed by 1 base and V by 6 bases; bases with no gene match: 9. Germline assignment: CDR1 MNHNY and CDR2 SVGAGI (reference sequence). CDR3 DNA sequence: TGTGCCAGCAGCAGGAGCCGGGACAGATCCTACGAGCAGTACTTC. Residues: CASSRSRDRSYEQYF.